Detailed here is one T cell receptor beta chain. Its antigen is currently not known. Qualities for individual bases were not recorded, and no much larger clone is one base off. V ends up 6 bases short and J 5 bases short, with an unmatched junction base count of 7. CDR3 length: 15 amino acids, cysteine to phenylalanine. Only the CDR3 DNA is retained, 45 bases long and in frame from the first base. Based on the germline V gene, the CDR1 and CDR2 sequences are MGHRA and YSYEKL. This sample's time point label indicates: about 28 days (+/-7) after the second vaccine dose. Because spike-specific TCR depth and breadth did not differ between the two schedules, AZD1222 recipients who got a second dose at roughly 4 weeks were pooled with those who got a second dose at roughly 12 weeks. The vaccinee samples were drawn from two UK trials, COV001 and COV002, one of which was a single-blind randomized controlled phase 2/3 trial testing AZD1222 (ChAdOx1 nCoV-19) in healthy adults. For TCRbeta chain sequencing, PBMC samples were collected from trial participants at day 0 and at day 28 after the second dose.

The source of the sample is a study of T cell responses to AZD1222 COVID-19 vaccine (dated by TCRdb to the early 2020s). With respect to the entire study: TCR sequencing was performed for more than 230 trial participants, of whom about 200 were given two doses of AZD1222 and approximately 25 were given two doses of MenACWY control vaccine. Enrollment into the trials was organized by age into subgroups of 18-55, 56-69 and 70-plus years, and those subgroups contained roughly 150, 30 and 60 TCR-sequenced participants, respectively.

The CDR3 regions of human TCRbeta chains were subjected to immunosequencing. Per the original workflow: Repertoire TCRs were matched against a reference library of SARS-CoV-2-specific TCRs generated with the MIRA antigen-specificity platform. Breadth was defined as the fraction of unique TCRs that were SARS-CoV-2-associated, and depth was defined as the fraction of total T cells that were SARS-CoV-2-associated. Using the MIRA data, each spike-specific TCR was assigned both to the spike region to which the TCR was reactive and to a CD4 or CD8 class. Log10-transformed breadth and depth values were compared by one-way ANOVA with Sidak's multiple comparisons tests. TCRdb took over this immuneACCESS table, retaining in-frame rearrangements with V and J assigned. Such tables are incomplete; in checked studies, under half of the missing clones stem from an unresolved V gene, and the remainder is unexplained. The V and J calls and clone size are taken from that table; D and trimming were inferred from the DNA. The sample has some 120,000 clones on record, roughly nine tenths of them singletons. The leading ten clones occupy 9.5% of the sample.

What the research found in general, with its limitations: Nearly half of unique spike-specific TCRs reportedly recognized epitopes outside regions mutated in the B.1.351 and B.1.1.7 variants. Because no samples from the day 14 peak response were available, repertoires could be characterized only after the peak T cell response. Conclusions about previously exposed vaccinees are limited because only 5 or 6 AZD1222 recipients were SARS-CoV-2 seropositive at baseline. Participants were mostly white British and included more females than males, and it was suggested by the authors that clonal diversity may have been underestimated. After two AZD1222 doses, both the breadth and the depth of spike-specific TCRs were significantly higher than at day 0 and than in MenACWY recipients. Vaccine-associated CD4 TCRs spanned the whole spike protein, with dominant responses in regions 160-218 and 743-854. In the small 56-69-year group, the increase in depth fell short of significance, most likely because of low power.

The TCR was taken from an adult who received the AZD1222 COVID-19 vaccine. Recombination joined TRBV4-1 with TRBJ2-3; TRBD2 agrees with 11 junctional bases. This specimen consisted of peripheral blood, obtained 28 days after the second AZD1222 dose. The nucleotide sequence reads TGCGCCAGCAGTCAACTAGCGGGAGTTGGAGATACGCAGTATTTT. Translated, this is CASSQLAGVGDTQYF.